This is a list of T cell receptor beta chains from one sample in a study of T cells in localized non-small cell lung cancer. Sequencing was performed with immunoSEQ multiplex PCR; in TCRdb, only in-frame clones are kept and a portion is missing. This table has 25,000 to 35,000 clones, 90% to 95% appearing once. The sequenced sample was PBMCs, obtained before any cancer treatment. These receptor sequences come from a man between 40 and 69 years old with stage II lung adenocarcinoma. Each CDR3 is given with its conserved first and last residue. Clone size is stated in some rows and not others, as once, few, many or a class when expanded.

CDR3,V,size,J
CASSPMDSHSYEQYF,TRBV27,NA,TRBJ2-7
CASSWGYEQYF,TRBV28,NA,TRBJ2-7
CASTSAGGADTQYF,TRBV28,NA,TRBJ2-3
CASSQVKVLGNTEAFF,TRBV14,NA,TRBJ1-1
CASSLVPPVQYF,TRBV11-2,once,TRBJ2-7
CSVEPGQGFSTQYF,TRBV29-1,NA,TRBJ2-3
CASSLNVYEQFF,TRBV7-3,NA,TRBJ2-1
CSGDPGQGNTEAFF,TRBV29-1,NA,TRBJ1-1
CASSYQAVPSYEQYF,TRBV6-5,NA,TRBJ2-7
CASSLSRRTSSYNEQFF,TRBV27,NA,TRBJ2-1